Sequencing of this T cell receptor beta chain was carried out in a study of regulatory T cells in long-lasting Graves disease. iRepertoire HTBI primers and Arm-PCR of CDR3 regions built TCR beta libraries. From the multiplex PCR reads, TCRdb called clonotypes with MiXCR, one entry per CDR3 protein. The sample has a few hundred thousand distinct CDR3 sequences; less than 30% are singletons. Time point described: persistent/refractory GD, antithyroid drugs over 5 years with positive TRAb. Following extraction of RNA from PBMCs, that RNA was used to make the TCR library. This CDR3 has 17 residues. The germline V and J ends were trimmed by 5 bases and 1 base, with 20 bases remaining between them. CDR1 is SGHTA and CDR2 is FQGNSA in the germline V gene.

This sequence originates from a middle-aged woman with Graves disease. The source was peripheral blood mononuclear cells (PBMCs), collected when the disease was refractory, from a patient treated with antithyroid drugs. V is TRBV7-2 and J is TRBJ2-5; possibly TRBD2 for D (6 bases). The CDR3 coding sequence is TGTGCCAGCAGCCCGGGGCGGGGCATCGGTGTCCAAGAGACCCAGTACTTC. Translating gives CASSPGRGIGVQETQYF.